This T cell receptor beta chain came from a study of cytomegalovirus exposure and HLA in healthy donors. Primers: 60 Vbeta forward and 13 Jbeta reverse. TCRdb keeps only in-frame clones here, not all; method: immunoSEQ multiplex PCR. This table has around 130,000 clones, roughly 77% appearing once. Study outcomes and limitations: Most TCR beta V segments were productive about 87% or about 30% of the time in an earlier analysis.

Trimming took 5 bases from V and 4 from J; bases not matched to a gene: 8. Germline assignment: CDR1 SGHDT and CDR2 YYEEEE. The CDR3 extends over 14 amino acids. In regard to this clone: Its antigen is undetermined.

Sequencing used PBMCs. The chain is built from TRBV5-6 and TRBJ1-2; TRBD1 aligns across 7 bases. This clonotype was sampled from a man in his thirties or forties in good health and CMV-seronegative. The CDR3 DNA is TGTGCCAGCAGACCGCGGGAGGGGGCCTATGGCTACACCTTC. Protein sequence: CASRPREGAYGYTF.